This T cell receptor beta chain was obtained from a study of shared clonotypes between healthy human individuals (dated by TCRdb to between 2020 and 2021). In the study overall: A couple of women and a few men aged 18 to 49 years were included in the cohort. For each donor, CD4 naive and CD4 memory were each run on three plates, CD8 naive on two plates, and CD8 memory on one plate. To estimate repertoire size and how much clonotype sharing occurs between individuals, the study deeply sequenced the blood TCR repertoires of about 5 healthy adults. To increase sequencing depth and limit assay-specific biases, different laboratories used diverse techniques to prepare libraries and sequence TCR repertoires. Per donor, leukapheresis produced somewhere between about 0.85 and 8.9 billion PBMCs. What the authors observed across the whole study: Clonotypes shared by all four sorted-subset donors showed higher generation probabilities than non-shared clonotypes. Sharing across four donors was observed for around 5% of naive CD4, 3.5% of naive CD8, roughly 2.3% of memory CD4, and about 0.39% of memory CD8 clonotypes. Rarefaction of sorted-subset datasets indicated incomplete sequencing despite the large sequencing depth. Sampling was restricted to blood, and TCR repertoires in tissue are likely to differ from TCR repertoires in blood. Pairwise subsampling led to the expectation that sequencing depth would affect the degree of clonotype sharing among donors. Naive subsets generally had larger estimated clonotype richness than memory subsets did. The small number of donors limited the genetic and exposure-history diversity represented.

About this clone: Its antigen remains unidentified. No per-base quality is available; no much larger clone lies one base away.

The cysteine opens and the phenylalanine closes a CDR3 of 14 amino acids. The only DNA kept is the CDR3, 42 bases in frame from the first base. Reading the germline V gene (reference sequence) gives CDR1 MNHNY and CDR2 SVGAGI. V is trimmed back by 7 bases and J by 5 bases, and the junction contains 8 bases that no gene match accounts for. Healthy HIV-negative adults with no recently reported acute infections or vaccinations were included as donors. Only Caucasian adults living in Nashville, Tennessee, USA were represented among the donors. CD4+ T cells were enriched through magnetic negative selection, after which naive cells were positively selected on CD45RA and the remaining negative fraction served as the memory subset. Blood was obtained by leukapheresis, after which PBMCs were separated by Ficoll-Histopaque density gradient centrifugation and cryopreserved in liquid nitrogen vapor phase. Purity and quantity of every magnetically sorted T cell population were checked by analytical flow cytometry. Each sorted fraction had its genomic DNA isolated and then quantified by UV absorbance on a Nanodrop 2000c.

TCR CDR3 regions were amplified from genomic DNA by multiplex PCR using the deep immunoSEQ assay. Extracted genomic DNA from each cell subset was distributed evenly across all wells of several immunoSEQ 96-well plates, and each plate was treated as a replicate. For sorted subsets, each replicate PCR was loaded with 150 to 250 ng genomic DNA, equivalent to 25,000 to 35,000 T cell genomes. Purified libraries were quantified with a Qubit 3.0 fluorometer, sized on a Bioanalyzer 2100, and re-quantified with the KAPA Library Quantification kit. Each immunoSEQ 96-well plate was sequenced on its own single-read 150-cycle Illumina NextSeq 550 flow cell. In the authors' own workflow: Because the immunoSEQ output included only junctional sequences and no quality scores, the filtering could not be the same as the filtering used for full-length reads. To assign V/J genes and CDR3, sequences were annotated against IMGT germline references using PyIR, a Python wrapper for IgBLAST v1.9. Reads were filtered out if the reads had weak V/J assignments (E-value above 1e-6), no CDR3, stop codons, out-of-frame junctions, or ambiguous translated residues. A V3J clonotype was defined by an identical inferred V gene, J gene, and CDR3 amino acid sequence. To compute the percentage overlap between repertoires, the number of shared unique clonotypes was divided by the size of the smaller repertoire. RTK rarefaction, the Chao1 estimator, and Recon v2.1 estimates of unobserved clonotypes were used to assess repertoire richness. Generation probabilities for all TCRbeta clonotypes obtained by the gDNA method from several donors were computed using OLGA. This immuneACCESS table, as held by TCRdb, lists in-frame sequences with V and J called but not all clones. Of the missing ones, under half trace to an unresolved V gene in checked studies; the others have no known cause. V and J calls and clone size come straight from that table; D and trimming were deduced from the DNA. For this sample there are about a million clones; around four fifths appear just once. Less than 1.5% of the sample goes to the ten largest clones.

This TCR derives from a young man in good health. Sequenced input: memory CD4+ T cells sorted from blood. What this sample's cell subset or site label stands for: CD45RA-negative fraction. The chain employs TRBV6-6 and TRBJ2-3, and TRBD2 aligns with 8 junction nucleotides. The nucleotides read TGTGCCAGCACCGACGGGAGGGCCGGAGATACGCAGTATTTT. Its protein product is CASTDGRAGDTQYF.